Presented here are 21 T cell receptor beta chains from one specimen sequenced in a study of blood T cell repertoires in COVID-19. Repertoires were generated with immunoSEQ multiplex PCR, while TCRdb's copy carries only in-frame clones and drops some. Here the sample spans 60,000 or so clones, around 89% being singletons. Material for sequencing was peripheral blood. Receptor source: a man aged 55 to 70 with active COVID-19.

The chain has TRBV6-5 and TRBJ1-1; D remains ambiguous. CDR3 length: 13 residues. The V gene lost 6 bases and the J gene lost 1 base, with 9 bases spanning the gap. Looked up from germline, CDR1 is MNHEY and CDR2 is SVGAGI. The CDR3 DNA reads TGTGCCAGCAGCCACCAGAAGAACACTGAAGCTTTCTTT. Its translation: CASSHQKNTEAFF.

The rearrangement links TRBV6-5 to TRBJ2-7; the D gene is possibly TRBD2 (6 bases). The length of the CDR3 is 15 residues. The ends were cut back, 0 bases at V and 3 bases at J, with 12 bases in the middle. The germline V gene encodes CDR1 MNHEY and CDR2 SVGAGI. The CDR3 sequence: CASSYSRATSYEQYF. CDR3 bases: TGTGCCAGCAGTTACTCGAGGGCGACTAGCTACGAGCAGTACTTC.

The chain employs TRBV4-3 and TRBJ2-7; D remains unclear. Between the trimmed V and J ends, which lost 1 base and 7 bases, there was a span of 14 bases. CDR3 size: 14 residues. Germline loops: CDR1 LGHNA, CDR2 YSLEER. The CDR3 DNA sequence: TGCGCCAGCAGCCAAGTCCACGGTTTCTGGGAGCAGTACTTC. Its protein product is CASSQVHGFWEQYF.

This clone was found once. In nucleotides, the CDR3 is TGTGCCAGCAACCACCGAGCGGGAGGTACCGTCAGAAGCACCGGGGAGCTGTTTTTT. It translates to CASNHRAGGTVRSTGELFF. The chain employs TRBV7-2 and TRBJ2-2; 9 bases map to TRBD2. The CDR3 has 19 residues. With 7 bases clipped from V and 4 bases from J, the junction kept 19 bases outside the gene matches. Looked up from germline, CDR1 is SGHTA and CDR2 is FQGNSA.

CDR3 sequence reads: CASSLSGGSSYNEQFF. CDR3 DNA sequence: TGTGCCAGCAGCTTAAGCGGGGGCAGCTCCTACAATGAGCAGTTCTTC. V gene TRBV7-6 combines with J gene TRBJ2-1; 8 positions agree with TRBD2. The V gene end was trimmed by 2 bases and the J gene end by 0 bases; junction bases not matched to a gene: 3. Germline CDR1 is SGHVS and CDR2 is FNYEAQ. The CDR3 runs to 16 residues.

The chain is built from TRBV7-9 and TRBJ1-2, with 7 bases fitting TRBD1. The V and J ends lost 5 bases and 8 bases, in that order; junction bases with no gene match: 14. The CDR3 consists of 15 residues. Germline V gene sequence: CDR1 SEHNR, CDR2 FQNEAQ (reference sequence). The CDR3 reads CASSPRTGTKRGYTF. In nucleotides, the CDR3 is TGTGCCAGCAGCCCCCGGACAGGAACCAAAAGGGGCTACACCTTC.

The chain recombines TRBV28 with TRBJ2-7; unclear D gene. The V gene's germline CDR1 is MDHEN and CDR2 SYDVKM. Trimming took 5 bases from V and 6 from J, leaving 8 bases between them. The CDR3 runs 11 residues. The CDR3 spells CASSLLREQYF. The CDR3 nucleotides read TGTGCCAGCAGTCTACTCCGCGAGCAGTACTTC.

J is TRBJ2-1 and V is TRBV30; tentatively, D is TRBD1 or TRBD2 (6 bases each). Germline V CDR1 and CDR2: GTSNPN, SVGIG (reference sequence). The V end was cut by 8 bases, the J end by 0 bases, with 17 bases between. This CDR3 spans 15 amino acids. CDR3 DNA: TGTGCCGGGGGGCGAGGCCTTATCTCCTACAATGAGCAGTTCTTC. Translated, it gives CAGGRGLISYNEQFF. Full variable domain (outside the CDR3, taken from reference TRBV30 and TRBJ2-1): SQTIHQWPATLVQPVGSPLSLECTVEGTSNPNLYWYRQAAGRGLQLLFYSVGIGQISSEVPQNLSASRPQDRQFILSSKKLLLSDSGFYLCAGGRGLISYNEQFFGPGTRLTVL.

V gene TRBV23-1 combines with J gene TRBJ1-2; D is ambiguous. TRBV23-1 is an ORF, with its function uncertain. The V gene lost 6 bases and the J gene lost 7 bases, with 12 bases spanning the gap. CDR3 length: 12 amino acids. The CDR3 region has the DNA TGCGCCAGCAGGACCCTCAGGCTTGGCTACACCTTC. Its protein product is CASRTLRLGYTF.

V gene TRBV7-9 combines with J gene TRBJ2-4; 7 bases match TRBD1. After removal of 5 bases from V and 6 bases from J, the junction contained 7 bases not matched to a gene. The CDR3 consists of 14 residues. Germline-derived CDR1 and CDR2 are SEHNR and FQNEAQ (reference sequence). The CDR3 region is CASSAQGLGNIQYF. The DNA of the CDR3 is TGTGCCAGCAGCGCACAGGGGCTTGGAAACATTCAGTACTTC. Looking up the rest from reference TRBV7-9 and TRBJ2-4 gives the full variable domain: DTGVSQNPRHKITKRGQNVTFRCDPISEHNRLYWYRQTLGQGPEFLTYFQNEAQLEKSRLLSDRFSAERPKGSFSTLEIQRTEQGDSAMYLCASSAQGLGNIQYFGAGTRLSVL.

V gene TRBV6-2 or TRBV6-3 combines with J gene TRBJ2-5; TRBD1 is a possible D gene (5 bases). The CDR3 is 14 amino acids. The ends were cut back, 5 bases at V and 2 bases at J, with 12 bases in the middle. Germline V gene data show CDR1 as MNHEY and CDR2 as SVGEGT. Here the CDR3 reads CASSTEQGQETQYF. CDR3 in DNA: TGTGCCAGCAGTACCGAGCAGGGTCAAGAGACCCAGTACTTC.

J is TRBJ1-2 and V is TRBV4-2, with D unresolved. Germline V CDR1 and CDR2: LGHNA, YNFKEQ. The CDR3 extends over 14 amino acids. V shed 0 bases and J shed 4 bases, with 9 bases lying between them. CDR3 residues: CASSQDPQIYGYTF. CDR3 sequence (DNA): TGTGCCAGCAGCCAAGATCCCCAGATCTATGGCTACACCTTC.

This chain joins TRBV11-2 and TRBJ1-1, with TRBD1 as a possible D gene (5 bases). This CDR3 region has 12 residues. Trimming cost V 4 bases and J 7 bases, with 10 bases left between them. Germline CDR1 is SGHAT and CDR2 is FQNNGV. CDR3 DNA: TGTGCCAGCAGCTATCAGGGCGGTGAAGCTTTCTTT. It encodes CASSYQGGEAFF.

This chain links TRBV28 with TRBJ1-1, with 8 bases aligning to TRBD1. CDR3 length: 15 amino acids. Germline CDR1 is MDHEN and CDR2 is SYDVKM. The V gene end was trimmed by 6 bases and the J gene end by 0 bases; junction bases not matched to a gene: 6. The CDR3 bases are TGTGCCAGCAGCAGGGACAGGCCTTTGAACACTGAAGCTTTCTTT. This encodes CASSRDRPLNTEAFF.

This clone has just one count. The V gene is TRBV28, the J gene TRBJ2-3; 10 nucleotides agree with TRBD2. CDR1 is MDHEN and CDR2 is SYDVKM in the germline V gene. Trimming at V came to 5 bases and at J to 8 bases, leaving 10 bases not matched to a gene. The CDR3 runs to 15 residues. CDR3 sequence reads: CASSQTSGVSVTQYF. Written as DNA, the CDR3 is TGTGCCAGCAGTCAAACTAGCGGGGTGTCGGTTACGCAGTATTTT.

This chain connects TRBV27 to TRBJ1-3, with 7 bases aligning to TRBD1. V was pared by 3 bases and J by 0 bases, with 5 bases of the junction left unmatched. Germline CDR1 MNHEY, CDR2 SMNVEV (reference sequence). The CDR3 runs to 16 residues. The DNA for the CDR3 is TGTGCCAGCAGTTTGGGCAGGGGGACCTCTGGAAACACCATATATTTT. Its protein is CASSLGRGTSGNTIYF.

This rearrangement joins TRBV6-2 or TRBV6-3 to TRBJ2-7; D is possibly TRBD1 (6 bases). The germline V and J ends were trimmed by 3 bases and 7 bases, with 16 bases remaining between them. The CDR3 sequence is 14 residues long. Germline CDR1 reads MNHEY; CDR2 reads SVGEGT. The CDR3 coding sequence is TGTGCCAGCAGTTATACAGGGAACTGGGAAGAGCAGTACTTC. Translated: CASSYTGNWEEQYF.

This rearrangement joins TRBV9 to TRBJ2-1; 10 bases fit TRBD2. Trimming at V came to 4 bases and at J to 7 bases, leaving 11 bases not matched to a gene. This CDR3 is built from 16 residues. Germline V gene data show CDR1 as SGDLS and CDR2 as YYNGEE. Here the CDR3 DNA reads TGTGCCAGCAGCTCACTAGCGGGACCCACATTAAATGAGCAGTTCTTC. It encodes CASSSLAGPTLNEQFF.

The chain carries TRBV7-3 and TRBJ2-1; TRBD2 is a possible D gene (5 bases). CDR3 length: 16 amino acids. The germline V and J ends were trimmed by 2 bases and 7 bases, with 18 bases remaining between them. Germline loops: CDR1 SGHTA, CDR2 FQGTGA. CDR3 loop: CASSLVPGSDQNEQFF. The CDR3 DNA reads TGTGCCAGCAGCTTAGTACCGGGATCGGACCAAAATGAGCAGTTCTTC.

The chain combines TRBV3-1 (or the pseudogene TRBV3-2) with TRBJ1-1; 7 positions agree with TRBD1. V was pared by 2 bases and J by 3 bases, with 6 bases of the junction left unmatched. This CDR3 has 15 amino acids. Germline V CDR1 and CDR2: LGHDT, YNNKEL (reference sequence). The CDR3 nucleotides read TGTGCCAGCAGCCAACAAGGCAGGGGGGACACTGAAGCTTTCTTT. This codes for CASSQQGRGDTEAFF.

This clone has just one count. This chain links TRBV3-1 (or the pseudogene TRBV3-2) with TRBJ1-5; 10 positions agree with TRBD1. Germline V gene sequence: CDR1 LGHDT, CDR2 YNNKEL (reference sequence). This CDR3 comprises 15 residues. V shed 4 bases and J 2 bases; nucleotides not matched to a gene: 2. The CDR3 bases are TGTGCCAGCAGCCTCGGACAGGGGGGCAATCAGCCCCAGCATTTT. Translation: CASSLGQGGNQPQHF.